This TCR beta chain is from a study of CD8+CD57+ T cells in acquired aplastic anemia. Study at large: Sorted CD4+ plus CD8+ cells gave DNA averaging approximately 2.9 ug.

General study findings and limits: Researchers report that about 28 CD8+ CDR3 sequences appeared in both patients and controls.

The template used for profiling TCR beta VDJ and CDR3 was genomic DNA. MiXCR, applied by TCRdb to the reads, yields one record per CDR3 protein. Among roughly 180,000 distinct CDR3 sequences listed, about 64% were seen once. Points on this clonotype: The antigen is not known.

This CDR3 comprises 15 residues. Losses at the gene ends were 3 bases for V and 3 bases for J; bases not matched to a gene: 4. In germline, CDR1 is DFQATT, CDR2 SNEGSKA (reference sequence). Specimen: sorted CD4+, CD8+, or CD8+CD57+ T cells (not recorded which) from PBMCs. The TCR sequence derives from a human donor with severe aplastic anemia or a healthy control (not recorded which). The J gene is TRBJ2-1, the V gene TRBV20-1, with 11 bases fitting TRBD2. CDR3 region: CSASPGTSGYNEQFF. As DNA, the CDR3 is TGCAGTGCTAGTCCGGGGACTAGCGGCTACAATGAGCAGTTCTTC.